This T cell receptor (beta chain) derives from a study of tumor-infiltrating lymphocytes in primary liver carcinoma. For each extraction, RNA and DNA were obtained together from around 20-30 mg of unsorted bulk tissue. Tumor samples each held over 80% viable tumor cells. CDR1 is SGHVS, CDR2 FQNEAQ, per germline. The length of the CDR3 is 15 residues. With respect to this clonotype: An end of the junction differs from the germline gene, which may be a read error.

From approximately 450 ng total RNA, TCR beta cDNA was generated with a primer in the constant region. Libraries covering TCR beta were generated through three nested multiplex PCR rounds (using a slightly modified ARM-PCR). Investigators reported that the first two PCR rounds, at 10 to 11 cycles each, used TRBV1-TRBV30 forward primers with a C-beta reverse primer. A single record per CDR3 protein comes from TCRdb applying MiXCR to the multiplex PCR reads. The sample consists of some 38,000 distinct CDR3 sequences, 74% of them appearing once. Specimen: liver tumor tissue from sampling region 4. Subset meaning: tumor region T4, right-lateral pole. The chain combines TRBV7-8 with TRBJ2-1, with D perhaps matching TRBD2 (6 bases). The sequence derives from a man aged 40-50 years with primary liver carcinoma and hepatitis B virus infection. CDR3 loop: CASSLGTPYYNEQFF. The CDR3 DNA is TGTGCCAGCAGTTTAGGGACTCCCTATTACAATGAGCAGTTCTTC.